One and the same sample provided the 2 T cell receptor beta chains below, sequenced in a study of blood T cell repertoires in COVID-19. Sequencing used immunoSEQ multiplex PCR; TCRdb keeps in-frame clones, though not all of them. Here the sample spans around 100,000 clones, around 86% being singletons. Specimen: peripheral blood. These receptors all stem from an elderly woman with acute or convalescent COVID-19.

The genes are TRBV5-1 and TRBJ1-1; 12 bases fit TRBD1. The CDR3 sequence is 15 residues long. V lost 4 bases to trimming and J lost 5 bases; unmatched junction nucleotides: 6. Germline CDR1 is SGHRS and CDR2 is YFSETQ. The CDR3 protein is CASSPGTGGETEAFF. CDR3 bases: TGCGCCAGCAGCCCAGGGACAGGGGGCGAAACTGAAGCTTTCTTT.

The chain carries TRBV7-2 and TRBJ1-5, with 7 bases that match TRBD1. Losses at the gene ends were 5 bases for V and 3 bases for J; bases not matched to a gene: 7. Germline V gives CDR1 SGHTA, CDR2 FQGNSA. The CDR3 is 15 residues long. The CDR3 coding sequence is TGTGCCAGCAGCGTGCGACAGGGCCCCAATCAGCCCCAGCATTTT. Its translation is CASSVRQGPNQPQHF.